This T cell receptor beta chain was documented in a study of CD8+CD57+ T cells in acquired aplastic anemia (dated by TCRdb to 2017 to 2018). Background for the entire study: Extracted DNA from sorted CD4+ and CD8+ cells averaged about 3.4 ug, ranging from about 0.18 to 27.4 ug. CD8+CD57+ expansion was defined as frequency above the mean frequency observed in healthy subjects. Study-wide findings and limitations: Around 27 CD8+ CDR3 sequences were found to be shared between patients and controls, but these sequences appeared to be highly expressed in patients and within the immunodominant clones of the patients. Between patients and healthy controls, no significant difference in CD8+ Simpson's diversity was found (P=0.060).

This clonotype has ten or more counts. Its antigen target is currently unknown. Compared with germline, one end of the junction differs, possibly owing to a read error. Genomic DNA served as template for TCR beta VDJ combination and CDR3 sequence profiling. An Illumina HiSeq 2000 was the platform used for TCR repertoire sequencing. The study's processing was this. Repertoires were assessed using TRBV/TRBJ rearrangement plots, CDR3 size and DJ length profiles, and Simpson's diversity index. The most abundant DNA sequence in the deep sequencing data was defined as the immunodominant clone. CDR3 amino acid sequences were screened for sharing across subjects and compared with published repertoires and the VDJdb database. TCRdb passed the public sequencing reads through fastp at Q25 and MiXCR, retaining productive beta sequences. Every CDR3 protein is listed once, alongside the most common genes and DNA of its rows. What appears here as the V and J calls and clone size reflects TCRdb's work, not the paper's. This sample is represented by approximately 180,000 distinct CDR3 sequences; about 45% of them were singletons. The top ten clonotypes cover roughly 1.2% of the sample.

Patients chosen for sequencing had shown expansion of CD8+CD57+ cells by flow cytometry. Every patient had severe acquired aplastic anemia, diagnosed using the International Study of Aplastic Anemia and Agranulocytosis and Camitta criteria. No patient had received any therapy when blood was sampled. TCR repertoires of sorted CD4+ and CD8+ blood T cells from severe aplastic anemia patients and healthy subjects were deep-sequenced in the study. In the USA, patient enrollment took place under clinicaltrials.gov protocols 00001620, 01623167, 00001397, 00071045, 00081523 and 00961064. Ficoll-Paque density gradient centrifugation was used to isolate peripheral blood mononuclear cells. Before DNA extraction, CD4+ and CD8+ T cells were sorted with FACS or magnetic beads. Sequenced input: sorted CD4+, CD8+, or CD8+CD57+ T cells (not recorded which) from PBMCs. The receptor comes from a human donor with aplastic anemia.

The DNA reads TGCGCCAGTAGCTTGGCGACTACCCCGGACGCGGTAGAGACCCAGTACTTC. Its translation reads: CASSLATTPDAVETQYF. The rearranged chain carries TRBV5-1 and TRBJ2-5; tentative D gene TRBD2, with 5 bases matching. Inclusive of the bounding cysteine and phenylalanine, the CDR3 is 17 residues long. The kept DNA is CDR3 alone, 51 bases in frame from the first base. CDR1 SGHRS and CDR2 YFSETQ were looked up in the germline V gene.